The clone carrying this T cell receptor (beta chain) occurred once. Its antigen is as yet unknown. The entry originates in a study of beta chain features in type 1 diabetes. Broader study findings: Researchers report that Type 1 diabetes patients had moderately but significantly shorter TCRB CDR3s across all four CD4+ subsets. VDJ junctions from patients with type 1 diabetes contained fewer insertions and more deletions.

The junction had 8 bases not matched to a gene; V was cut back by 0 bases and J by 9 bases. This CDR3 has 15 amino acids. Germline V gene lookup returns CDR1 SGHNT and CDR2 YYREEE (reference sequence). Every donor had blood drawn once into heparin, roughly 110 mL on average. Sorting of CD4+ naive, central memory, regulatory and stem cell-like memory cells was performed via CD45RO/CCR7/CD25/CD127/CD95/CD27. Every bit of the isolated RNA underwent reverse transcription, so sequencing read expressed TCRB transcripts. Profiled with immunoSEQ multiplex PCR; TCRdb holds only in-frame clones, not every one. The sample contains 300,000 to 350,000 clones, 13% of which appear only once.

The V gene is TRBV5-4, the J gene TRBJ2-7; 11 bases are a match to TRBD2. The sequence was collected from a woman under 30 with type 1 diabetes. What was sequenced was naive CD4+ T cells from blood. The CDR3 reads CASSLGLAGGKGQYF. CDR3 sequence (DNA): TGTGCCAGCAGCTTGGGGCTAGCGGGAGGAAAAGGGCAGTACTTC.